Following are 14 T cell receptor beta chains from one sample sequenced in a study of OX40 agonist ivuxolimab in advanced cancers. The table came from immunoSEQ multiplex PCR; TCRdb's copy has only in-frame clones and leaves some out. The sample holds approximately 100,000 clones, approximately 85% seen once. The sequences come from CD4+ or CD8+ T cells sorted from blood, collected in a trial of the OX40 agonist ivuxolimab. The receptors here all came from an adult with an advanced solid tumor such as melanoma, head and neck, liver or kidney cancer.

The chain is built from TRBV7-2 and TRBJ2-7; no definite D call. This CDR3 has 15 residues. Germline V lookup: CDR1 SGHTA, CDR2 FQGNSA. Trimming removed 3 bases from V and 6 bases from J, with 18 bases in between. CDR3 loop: CASSFAATSYVEQYF. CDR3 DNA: TGTGCCAGCAGCTTTGCGGCTACCTCGTACGTCGAGCAGTACTTC.

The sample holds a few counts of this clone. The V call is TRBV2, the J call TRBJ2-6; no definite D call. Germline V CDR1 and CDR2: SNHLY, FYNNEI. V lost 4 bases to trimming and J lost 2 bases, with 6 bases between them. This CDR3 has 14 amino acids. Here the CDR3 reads CASSGTTGANVLTF. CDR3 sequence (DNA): TGTGCCAGCAGTGGAACTACTGGGGCCAACGTCCTGACTTTC.

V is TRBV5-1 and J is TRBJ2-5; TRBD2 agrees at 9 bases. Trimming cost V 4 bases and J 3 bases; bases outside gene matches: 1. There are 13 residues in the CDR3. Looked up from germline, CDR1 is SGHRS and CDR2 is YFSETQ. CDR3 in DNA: TGCGCCAGCAGCGTAGCGGGAGAAGAGACCCAGTACTTC. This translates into CASSVAGEETQYF.

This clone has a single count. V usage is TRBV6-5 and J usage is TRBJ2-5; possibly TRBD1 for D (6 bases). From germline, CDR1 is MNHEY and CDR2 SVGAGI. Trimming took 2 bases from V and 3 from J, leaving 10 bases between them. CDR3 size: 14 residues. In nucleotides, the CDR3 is TGTGCCAGCAGTTACCAGGACAGAGAAGAGACCCAGTACTTC. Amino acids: CASSYQDREETQYF.

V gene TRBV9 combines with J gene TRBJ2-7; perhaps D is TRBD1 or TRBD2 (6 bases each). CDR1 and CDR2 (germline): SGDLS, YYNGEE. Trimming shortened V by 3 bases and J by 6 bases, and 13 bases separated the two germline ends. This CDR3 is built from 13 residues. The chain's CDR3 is CASSALGGLEQYF. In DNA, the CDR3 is TGTGCCAGCAGCGCCCTAGGGGGGCTCGAGCAGTACTTC. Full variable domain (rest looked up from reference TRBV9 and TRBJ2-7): DSGVTQTPKHLITATGQRVTLRCSPRSGDLSVYWYQQSLDQGLQFLIQYYNGEERAKGNILERFSAQQFPDLHSELNLSSLELGDSALYFCASSALGGLEQYFGPGTRLTVT.

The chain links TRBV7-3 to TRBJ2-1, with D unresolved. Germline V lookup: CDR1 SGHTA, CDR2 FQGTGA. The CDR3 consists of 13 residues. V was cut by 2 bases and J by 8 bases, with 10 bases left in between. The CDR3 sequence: CASSLGPSHEQFF. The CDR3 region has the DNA TGTGCCAGCAGCTTAGGCCCCTCCCATGAGCAGTTCTTC.

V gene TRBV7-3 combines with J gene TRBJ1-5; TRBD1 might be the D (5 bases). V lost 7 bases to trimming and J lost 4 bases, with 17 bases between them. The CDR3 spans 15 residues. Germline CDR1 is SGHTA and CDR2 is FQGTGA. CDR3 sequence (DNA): TGTGCCAGCAACTCCGGGACGCCCGGGAATCAGCCCCAGCATTTT. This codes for CASNSGTPGNQPQHF.

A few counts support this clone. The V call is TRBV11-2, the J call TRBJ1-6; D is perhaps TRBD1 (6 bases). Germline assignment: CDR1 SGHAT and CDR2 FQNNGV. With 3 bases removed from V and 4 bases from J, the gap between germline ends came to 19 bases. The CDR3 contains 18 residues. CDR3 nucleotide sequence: TGTGCCAGCAGCTTGGGGATCAGGGGCAGCACGTATAATTCACCCCTCCACTTT. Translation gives CASSLGIRGSTYNSPLHF.

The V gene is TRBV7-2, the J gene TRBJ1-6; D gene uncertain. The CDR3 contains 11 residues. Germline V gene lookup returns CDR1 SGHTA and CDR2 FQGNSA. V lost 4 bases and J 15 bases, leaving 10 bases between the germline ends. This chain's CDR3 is CASSYDQSLHF. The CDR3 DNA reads TGTGCCAGCAGCTACGATCAGAGCCTCCACTTT.

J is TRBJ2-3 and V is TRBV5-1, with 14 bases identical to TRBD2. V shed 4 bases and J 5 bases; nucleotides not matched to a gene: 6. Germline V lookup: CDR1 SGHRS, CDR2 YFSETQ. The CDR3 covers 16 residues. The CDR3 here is CASSGGTSGSQDTQYF. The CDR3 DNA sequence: TGCGCCAGCAGCGGGGGGACTAGCGGGAGTCAAGATACGCAGTATTTT.

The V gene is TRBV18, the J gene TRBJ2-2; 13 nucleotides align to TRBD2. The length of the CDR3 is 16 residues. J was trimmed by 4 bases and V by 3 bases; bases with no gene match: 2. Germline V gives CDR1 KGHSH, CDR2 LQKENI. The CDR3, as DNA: TGTGCCAGCTCACCCACTAGCGGGAGGGCCACCGGGGAGCTGTTTTTT. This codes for CASSPTSGRATGELFF.

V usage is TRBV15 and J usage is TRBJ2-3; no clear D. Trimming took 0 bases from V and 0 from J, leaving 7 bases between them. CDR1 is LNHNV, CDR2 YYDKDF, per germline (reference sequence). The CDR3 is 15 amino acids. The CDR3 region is CATSRDGQSTDTQYF. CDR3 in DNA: TGTGCCACCAGCAGAGATGGGCAGAGCACAGATACGCAGTATTTT.

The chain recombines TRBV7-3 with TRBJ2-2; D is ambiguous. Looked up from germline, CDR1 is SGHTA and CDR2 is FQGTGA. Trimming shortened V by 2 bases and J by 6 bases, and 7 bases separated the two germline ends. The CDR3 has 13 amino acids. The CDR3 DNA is TGTGCCAGCAGCTTATTGAGCGCCGGGGAGCTGTTTTTT. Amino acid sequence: CASSLLSAGELFF.

As DNA, the CDR3 is TGTGCCATCCCTAGGGGGAATATCACAGATACGCAGTATTTT. Amino acid sequence: CAIPRGNITDTQYF. The J gene is TRBJ2-3, the V gene TRBV7-2; possible D gene TRBD1, 6 bases. Trimming shortened V by 10 bases and J by 2 bases, and 16 bases separated the two germline ends. Germline CDR1 reads SGHTA; CDR2 reads FQGNSA. The length of the CDR3 is 14 residues.